The 17 T cell receptor beta chains presented below share a single source sample, sequenced in a study of glioma-infiltrating T cells. Using RNA template, CDR3s of TCR alpha and beta were amplified with iRepertoire arm-PCR. TCRdb used MiXCR to reprocess the multiplex PCR reads, holding one entry per CDR3 protein. The sample includes approximately 190,000 distinct CDR3 sequences, around 32% of them seen just once. Input material: glioma tissue, nonneoplastic brain tissue, or PBMCs (not recorded which). Every receptor here comes from a human donor with low-grade glioma or glioblastoma, undergoing nonglioma brain surgery, or in good health (not recorded which).

This clonotype was counted ten times or more. The V call is TRBV7-2, the J call TRBJ1-3, with unresolved D. The CDR3 is made up of 13 amino acids. Trimming took 5 bases from V and 5 from J, leaving 10 bases between them. The V gene's germline CDR1 is SGHTA and CDR2 FQGNSA. Written as DNA, the CDR3 is TGTGCCAGCAGCCTTGATGGAAGAAACACCATATATTTT. As protein: CASSLDGRNTIYF.

V and J are TRBV6-1 and TRBJ2-7; weak D call: TRBD2 (6 bases). The CDR3 length is 16 residues. The V gene's germline CDR1 is MNHNS and CDR2 SASEGT. Trimming removed 7 bases from V and 5 bases from J, with 24 bases in between. The CDR3 spells CASKRGRYGSTDEQYF. CDR3 DNA: TGTGCCAGCAAGAGGGGAAGATACGGGAGCACGGACGAGCAGTACTTC.

This clonotype showed up many times. This chain uses TRBV6-6 with TRBJ2-5; no clear D. The CDR3 runs 15 residues. Germline CDR1 and CDR2: MNHNY and SVGAGI (reference sequence). Between the trimmed V and J ends, which lost 0 bases and 7 bases, there was a span of 15 bases. Here the CDR3 reads CASSYSNGPGWTQYF. For the CDR3, the DNA is TGTGCCAGCAGTTACTCGAACGGCCCCGGATGGACCCAGTACTTC.

On this clonotype itself: Just one base apart from a much larger clone, this may be a read error. The chain is built from TRBV2 and TRBJ2-7; 8 nucleotides line up with TRBD1. Looked up from germline, CDR1 is SNHLY and CDR2 is FYNNEI. The CDR3 runs to 13 residues. V lost 11 bases and J lost 7; bases outside the gene matches: 13. CDR3 amino acids: CADNRDRNNEQYF. CDR3 coding DNA: TGTGCCGACAACCGGGACAGGAACAATGAGCAGTACTTC.

At least ten counts were recorded for this clonotype. V gene TRBV24-1 combines with J gene TRBJ2-3, with TRBD1 identical over 8 bases. Trimming cost V 6 bases and J 1 base; bases outside gene matches: 8. CDR1 is KGHDR and CDR2 is SFDVKD in the germline V gene. The CDR3 spans 16 residues. CDR3 loop: CATSKGTGGGTDTQYF. For the CDR3, the DNA is TGTGCCACCAGTAAGGGGACAGGCGGAGGCACAGATACGCAGTATTTT.

Points on this clonotype: A much larger clone differs by one base, so this may be a read error. This chain joins TRBV7-8 and TRBJ2-5; TRBD1 matches 7 bases. Looked up from germline, CDR1 is SGHVS and CDR2 is FQNEAQ. J gave up 11 bases and V 5 bases, and 11 bases lay outside the gene matches. The CDR3 runs 13 residues. In DNA form, the CDR3 reads TGTGCCAGCAGCCCGGGACAGATCAATGAGCAGTACTTC. Its protein is CASSPGQINEQYF.

This clonotype has a count of ten or more. The CDR3 protein is CASSQDVNTEAFF. CDR3 DNA sequence: TGCGCCAGCAGCCAAGATGTCAACACTGAAGCTTTCTTT. The V call is TRBV4-3, the J call TRBJ1-1; D uncertain. Germline CDR1 reads LGHNA; CDR2 reads YSLEER. With 0 bases removed from V and 2 bases from J, the gap between germline ends came to 4 bases. The CDR3 extends over 13 amino acids.

This clonotype was seen at least ten times. The chain has TRBV6-4 and TRBJ2-1; TRBD2 aligns across 12 bases. Trimming at V came to 0 bases and at J to 6 bases, leaving 0 bases not matched to a gene. The CDR3 runs to 15 residues. Germline assignment: CDR1 MRHNA and CDR2 SNTAGT. The CDR3 DNA sequence: TGTGCCAGCAGTGACTCGACTAGCGGGAGCAATGAGCAGTTCTTC. Protein sequence: CASSDSTSGSNEQFF.

This clonotype occurred once. This sequence joins TRBV5-5 and TRBJ1-2; D gene unclear. Germline CDR1 SGHKS, CDR2 YYEKEE (reference sequence). V dropped 0 bases and J dropped 5 bases, with 17 bases sitting between them. CDR3 length: 16 residues. The CDR3 is CASSLAWPSGGYGYTF. DNA for the CDR3: TGTGCCAGCAGCTTGGCATGGCCATCCGGAGGATATGGCTACACCTTC.

V usage is TRBV2 and J usage is TRBJ2-3; D is ambiguous. From germline, CDR1 is SNHLY and CDR2 FYNNEI. V lost 3 bases to trimming and J lost 1 base, with 11 bases between them. The CDR3 runs 15 residues. CDR3 sequence reads: CASSDRRPGTDTQYF. The CDR3 region has the DNA TGTGCCAGCAGTGACCGGAGACCTGGCACAGATACGCAGTATTTT.

The table lists this clonotype with a few counts. The rearrangement links TRBV5-4 to TRBJ1-1; D is uncertain. CDR1 is SGHNT, CDR2 YYREEE, per germline (reference sequence). The V end lost 4 bases, the J end lost 1 base, and 11 bases lay between the germline ends. This CDR3 contains 14 residues. The DNA for the CDR3 is TGTGCCAGCAGCCCCCATCCCTCGAACACTGAAGCTTTCTTT. Translated, it gives CASSPHPSNTEAFF. The whole variable domain, filled in from reference TRBV5-4 and TRBJ1-1, reads ETGVTQSPTHLIKTRGQQVTLRCSSQSGHNTVSWYQQALGQGPQFIFQYYREEENGRGNFPPRFSGLQFPNYSSELNVNALELDDSALYLCASSPHPSNTEAFFGQGTRLTVV.

With regard to this clonotype: This may arise from a read error, as a much more abundant clone is one base away. The chain carries TRBV7-2 and TRBJ2-5; TRBD1 is a possible D gene (6 bases). CDR3 length: 13 residues. The germline V gene encodes CDR1 SGHTA and CDR2 FQGNSA. In DNA, the CDR3 is TGTGCCAGCAGCTTTGCAGGGGAAGAGACCAAGTACTTC. Its translation: CASSFAGEETKYF.

V usage is TRBV5-4 and J usage is TRBJ2-7; D remains ambiguous. The CDR3 has 14 amino acids. Germline loops: CDR1 SGHNT, CDR2 YYREEE (reference sequence). Deletions cut 4 bases from V and 3 bases from J, with 14 bases between. This CDR3 is CASSTGSAGYEQYF. For the CDR3, the DNA is TGTGCCAGCAGCACCGGGTCCGCTGGCTACGAGCAGTACTTC.

This clonotype has a count of ten or more. The V call is TRBV7-2, the J call TRBJ2-3; D unclear. From germline, CDR1 is SGHTA and CDR2 FQGNSA. The length of the CDR3 is 15 residues. V dropped 6 bases and J dropped 3 bases, with 16 bases sitting between them. CDR3 bases: TGTGCCAGCAGTTTAAGGGTTTACGGGACAGATACGCAGTATTTT. As protein: CASSLRVYGTDTQYF.

The gene calls are TRBV12-3 or TRBV12-4 and TRBJ2-7; 9 bases match TRBD1. This CDR3 region has 18 residues. Trimming removed 6 bases from V and 3 bases from J; junction bases left unmatched: 18. CDR3 bases: TGTGCCAGCAGCCACAACATGGGACAGGGCATTAAGGACTACGAGCAGTACTTC. Translation: CASSHNMGQGIKDYEQYF.

The gene calls are TRBV11-2 and TRBJ2-2; D remains ambiguous. Germline CDR1 SGHAT, CDR2 FQNNGV. V lost 4 bases and J lost 4, with 7 bases in between. CDR3 length equals 13 residues. CDR3 in amino acids: CASSSQRTGELFF. CDR3 DNA sequence: TGTGCCAGCAGCTCACAACGCACCGGGGAGCTGTTTTTT.

Details on this clonotype: A much larger clone lies one base from this, so it may be a read error. This sequence joins TRBV5-4 and TRBJ1-5, with D possibly matching TRBD1 (5 bases). Between the trimmed V and J ends, which lost 5 bases and 5 bases, there was a span of 11 bases. This CDR3 is 13 amino acids long. The V gene's germline CDR1 is SGHNT and CDR2 YYREEE (reference sequence). The CDR3 protein is CASSWGDDQPQHF. CDR3 nucleotide sequence: TGTGCCAGCAGTTGGGGGGACGATCAGCCCCAGCATTTT.